These 20 T cell receptor beta chains came from one sample sequenced in a study of shared clonotypes between healthy human individuals. Using immunoSEQ multiplex PCR, the repertoire was profiled, and TCRdb retains in-frame clones only, with some absent. The sample has about 2.4 million clones, roughly 93% seen once. Sequenced material: naive CD4+ T cells from PBMCs. The sample's subset: CD45RA+ positively selected. The origin of the receptors is a man aged 18 to 30 in good health. Some clones in this sample may be carry-over from other donors' samples.

The CDR3 protein is CASSQEYGIRPQHF. The CDR3 nucleotides are TGCGCCAGCAGCCAAGAGTATGGTATCAGGCCCCAGCATTTT. The chain links TRBV4-3 to TRBJ1-5; D not certain. Germline V gives CDR1 LGHNA, CDR2 YSLEER. The CDR3 is 14 residues long. Trimming left V 0 bases short and J 9 bases short, with 12 bases between.

Only one count was recorded for this clone. Additional DNA sequences in this sample encode the identical CDR3. The genes are TRBV19 and TRBJ2-2; D is undetermined. Germline lookup yields CDR1 LNHDA and CDR2 SQIVND (reference sequence). Trimming left V 2 bases short and J 6 bases short, with 4 bases between. The CDR3 is 12 residues long. The CDR3 coding sequence is TGTGCCAGTAGTATAAGGTCCGGGGAGCTGTTTTTT. Translating gives CASSIRSGELFF.

This chain links TRBV7-2 with TRBJ2-2; the D gene is possibly TRBD1 (5 bases). The V gene lost 7 bases and the J gene lost 5 bases, with 11 bases spanning the gap. The CDR3 is 13 amino acids. Germline V gives CDR1 SGHTA, CDR2 FQGNSA. The CDR3 nucleotides read TGTGCCAGCAAACAGGACGAGACCGGGGAGCTGTTTTTT. Its protein product is CASKQDETGELFF.

The chain is built from TRBV6-4 and TRBJ2-5; no clear D. This CDR3 is 14 amino acids long. V was trimmed by 7 bases and J by 0 bases, leaving 12 bases between them. Germline V lookup: CDR1 MRHNA, CDR2 SNTAGT. DNA of the CDR3: TGTGCCAGCAAGCTGGACGCTTACCAAGAGACCCAGTACTTC. Residues: CASKLDAYQETQYF.

This chain connects TRBV20-1 to TRBJ2-5, with D tentatively TRBD2 (5 bases). Looked up from germline, CDR1 is DFQATT and CDR2 is SNEGSKA (reference sequence). This CDR3 contains 11 residues. With 5 bases removed from V and 7 bases from J, the gap between germline ends came to 11 bases. The CDR3 here is CSAPHRGTQYF. CDR3 sequence (DNA): TGCAGTGCTCCCCATCGGGGGACCCAGTACTTC.

The CDR3 coding sequence is TGCGCCAGCAGCGCCGGGACAGGGAATCCAAATGAAAAACTGTTTTTT. Its translation: CASSAGTGNPNEKLFF. The chain recombines TRBV5-1 with TRBJ1-4; 9 bases match TRBD1. V lost 4 bases to trimming and J lost 5 bases; unmatched junction nucleotides: 9. The CDR3 extends over 16 amino acids. CDR1 is SGHRS, CDR2 YFSETQ, per germline.

V is TRBV4-2 and J is TRBJ1-2; D remains ambiguous. Deletions cut 1 base from V and 3 bases from J, with 9 bases between. The CDR3 is 14 residues long. Germline lookup yields CDR1 LGHNA and CDR2 YNFKEQ. CDR3 coding DNA: TGTGCCAGCAGCCAAGGGCAGACTTACTATGGCTACACCTTC. It specifies CASSQGQTYYGYTF.

The rearrangement uses TRBV7-2 and TRBJ1-2; 7 nucleotides match TRBD1. Germline assignment: CDR1 SGHTA and CDR2 FQGNSA. The junction had 11 bases not matched to a gene; V was cut back by 6 bases and J by 10 bases. This CDR3 is built from 13 residues. CDR3 region: CASSYGNRGDYTF. CDR3 nucleotide sequence: TGTGCCAGCAGTTACGGTAACAGGGGAGACTACACCTTC.

Regarding this clone: Other DNA sequences in the sample encode the same CDR3. V is TRBV29-1 and J is TRBJ2-3; the D gene is possibly TRBD1 (5 bases). Germline V gives CDR1 SQVTM, CDR2 ANQGSEA. The V and J ends lost 2 bases and 3 bases respectively, with 6 bases between them. This CDR3 comprises 12 residues. The CDR3 DNA reads TGCAGCGTTGAACAGGGAACAGATACGCAGTATTTT. Residues: CSVEQGTDTQYF.

The chain joins TRBV19 to TRBJ1-2; 9 positions match TRBD1. J was trimmed by 8 bases and V by 5 bases; bases with no gene match: 15. The CDR3 spans 16 residues. Germline loops: CDR1 LNHDA, CDR2 SQIVND (reference sequence). This chain's CDR3 is CASSSSRQGGLEGYTF. In DNA form, the CDR3 reads TGTGCCAGTAGTTCGTCTCGACAGGGGGGGCTGGAGGGCTACACCTTC.

This clone was detected a few times. The rearrangement links TRBV2 to TRBJ1-4, with D uncertain. V was shortened by 0 bases and J by 10 bases, with 3 bases between the two germline ends. This CDR3 contains 11 residues. Germline-derived CDR1 and CDR2 are SNHLY and FYNNEI. The CDR3 protein is CASSEAGKLFF. The CDR3 region has the DNA TGTGCCAGCAGTGAAGCCGGAAAACTGTTTTTT.

The genes are TRBV5-4 and TRBJ2-7; 7 nucleotides match TRBD1. In germline, CDR1 is SGHNT, CDR2 YYREEE (reference sequence). The V and J ends lost 2 bases and 1 base, in that order; junction bases with no gene match: 0. CDR3 length: 13 amino acids. CDR3 amino acids: CASSFRGSYEQYF. In nucleotides, the CDR3 is TGTGCCAGCAGCTTCAGGGGGTCCTACGAGCAGTACTTC.

The rearrangement uses TRBV5-1 and TRBJ2-5; 9 nucleotides match TRBD2. The CDR3 length is 15 residues. Germline trimming cut 2 bases from V and 2 bases from J; bases unmatched to any gene: 4. The germline CDR1 and CDR2 sequences are SGHRS and YFSETQ. Written as DNA, the CDR3 is TGCGCCAGCAGCTTTAGCGGGAGTAGGCAAGAGACCCAGTACTTC. Protein sequence: CASSFSGSRQETQYF.

This chain uses TRBV5-4 with TRBJ2-1, with TRBD1 as a possible D gene (5 bases). The V end was cut by 5 bases, the J end by 0 bases, with 12 bases between. The germline CDR1 and CDR2 sequences are SGHNT and YYREEE (reference sequence). This CDR3 spans 15 amino acids. CDR3 region: CASSPDSTSYNEQFF. Here the CDR3 DNA reads TGTGCCAGCAGTCCTGACAGTACCTCCTACAATGAGCAGTTCTTC.

The V gene is TRBV28, the J gene TRBJ2-2; either TRBD1 or TRBD2 may fit D (5 bases each). This CDR3 has 15 residues. Germline V gene lookup returns CDR1 MDHEN and CDR2 SYDVKM. V was shortened by 6 bases and J by 1 base, with 12 bases between the two germline ends. CDR3 amino acids: CASRPPGRNTGELFF. CDR3 DNA sequence: TGTGCCAGCAGACCTCCGGGACGGAACACCGGGGAGCTGTTTTTT.

The chain has TRBV27 and TRBJ2-4; perhaps TRBD1 as D (6 bases). Germline V gene sequence: CDR1 MNHEY, CDR2 SMNVEV (reference sequence). The CDR3 length is 16 residues. V lost 4 bases and J lost 7, with 20 bases in between. CDR3 bases: TGTGCCAGCAGTTCAGCCCAATGGGGGCAAGACAACATTCAGTACTTC. Protein sequence: CASSSAQWGQDNIQYF.

This chain links TRBV6-6 with TRBJ2-3, with D maybe TRBD2 (5 bases). This CDR3 comprises 16 residues. V dropped 7 bases and J dropped 4 bases, with 21 bases sitting between them. CDR1 MNHNY and CDR2 SVGAGI come from the germline V gene (reference sequence). In nucleotides, the CDR3 is TGTGCCAGCATGGAGGAGCTGGGAGCTGGTCCAGATACGCAGTATTTT. This sequence encodes CASMEELGAGPDTQYF.

This chain joins TRBV10-1 and TRBJ2-3; 7 bases agree with TRBD2. Per the germline V gene, CDR1 is WNHNN and CDR2 is SYGVQD (reference sequence). CDR3 length: 13 residues. The junction had 0 bases not matched to a gene; V was cut back by 4 bases and J by 2 bases. The CDR3 loop is CASSGDYTDTQYF. Here the CDR3 DNA reads TGCGCCAGCAGTGGGGACTACACAGATACGCAGTATTTT.

The gene calls are TRBV28 and TRBJ2-7; 14 bases are a match to TRBD2. Trimming cost V 8 bases and J 5 bases; bases outside gene matches: 11. This CDR3 region has 16 residues. Germline-derived CDR1 and CDR2 are MDHEN and SYDVKM. The CDR3 nucleotides are TGTGCCAGCCTCGGGACTAGCGGGAGAATCGGCGACGAGCAGTACTTC. The encoded protein is CASLGTSGRIGDEQYF.

The chain employs TRBV6-1 and TRBJ2-1; maybe TRBD1 (7 bases). V lost 8 bases and J 10 bases, leaving 12 bases between the germline ends. Germline CDR1 reads MNHNS; CDR2 reads SASEGT. This CDR3 spans 11 amino acids. CDR3 sequence reads: CASHQGGEQFF. In nucleotides, the CDR3 is TGTGCCAGCCATCAGGGGGGAGAGCAGTTCTTC.